The clone carrying this T cell receptor (beta chain) has just a few counts. TCRdb re-called the RT-PCR reads through MiXCR, storing one row per CDR3 protein. The data hold more than 600,000 distinct CDR3 sequences, with 12% to 15% observed a single time. There are 16 residues in the CDR3. Losses at the gene ends were 6 bases for V and 4 bases for J; bases not matched to a gene: 11. The receptor's source is a female donor in good health, serving as a healthy control. The chain is built from TRBV12-3 or TRBV12-4 and TRBJ2-1; 8 bases line up with TRBD2. The sequenced sample consisted of memory CD4+ T cells from blood. This chain's CDR3 is CASSTGGGAGYNEQFF. The CDR3 bases are TGTGCCAGCAGCACCGGGGGGGGGGCAGGTTACAATGAGCAGTTCTTC.